These T cell receptor beta chains were read from a single sample in a study of T-cell memory formation after mild COVID-19. TCRdb reanalysed the 5' RACE reads using MiXCR and keeps one entry per CDR3 protein. The sample lists tens of thousands of distinct CDR3 sequences; roughly 6.6% were seen once. Source material: PBMCs or a T cell subset sorted from them (not recorded which). The receptors come from an adult who had mild COVID-19 (a few samples of this study predate the infection). Cell type and time point are not known. The CDR3 runs from the conserved cysteine through the conserved F or W. D genes are given only for firm matches. A row's size may be missing; if present it is once, few, many or a size class.

D,V,size,length,J,DNA,CDR3
TRBD2,TRBV15,few,16,TRBJ2-1,TGTGCCACCAGCAGAGATCGGCCGGGGGGGGGCACGGAGCAGTTCTTC,CATSRDRPGGGTEQFF
TRBD2,TRBV11-3,NA,14,TRBJ2-7,TGTGCCAGCAGCCTCGGGGGGGACTCCTACGAGCAGTACTTC,CASSLGGDSYEQYF
TRBD1,TRBV6-1,few,19,TRBJ2-4,TGTGCCAGTCGAAGCCTTCCGGGACAGACAGCTTTAGCCAAAAACATTCAGTACTTC,CASRSLPGQTALAKNIQYF
NA,TRBV9,NA,16,TRBJ1-2,TGTGCCAGCAGCGCCTCCGGGGGTTCGTTGAACTATGGCTACACCTTC,CASSASGGSLNYGYTF
NA,TRBV24-1,many,15,TRBJ2-1,TGTGCCACCAGTGATTTCACCGGCTCCTACAATGAGCAGTTCTTC,CATSDFTGSYNEQFF
TRBD2,TRBV4-3,NA,18,TRBJ2-1,TGCGCCAGCAGCCAAGCGAGACAACTAGCGGGAGAAAAGGATGAGCAGTTCTTC,CASSQARQLAGEKDEQFF
TRBD1,TRBV20-1,NA,14,TRBJ1-5,TGCAGTGTTGAGACAGGGCTTAGCAATCAGCCCCAGCATTTT,CSVETGLSNQPQHF
TRBD2,TRBV20-1,NA,17,TRBJ2-1,TGCAGTGCTAGAGATAGCGGGAGGGCCTACAGGAACGATGAGCAGTTCTTC,CSARDSGRAYRNDEQFF
NA,TRBV7-8,NA,13,TRBJ1-1,TGTGCCAGCAGCTTAGTGGGGGACACTGAAGCTTTCTTT,CASSLVGDTEAFF
NA,TRBV9,NA,19,TRBJ2-7,TGTGCCAGCAGCCCAGGATCAATTTGGTCGGGACATTCTTCCTACGAGCAGTACTTC,CASSPGSIWSGHSSYEQYF
NA,TRBV7-2,few,14,TRBJ2-7,TGTGCCAGCAGCTTAGTGCGGGGAGCGGGTGAGCAGTACTTC,CASSLVRGAGEQYF
TRBD2,TRBV19,many,15,TRBJ2-3,TGTGCCAGTAGGGGACTAGGGGAGTCCACAGATACGCAGTATTTT,CASRGLGESTDTQYF
TRBD2,TRBV20-1,many,14,TRBJ2-1,TGCAGTGCTAGATTCGGGGGGGCAGGCAATGAGCAGTTCTTC,CSARFGGAGNEQFF
NA,TRBV9,few,13,TRBJ1-3,TGTGCCAGCAGCTCGCGGGCTTCAAACACCATATATTTT,CASSSRASNTIYF
NA,TRBV19,many,15,TRBJ2-7,TGTGCCAGTAGTATGGGCGCGAGCCCTCTCTACGAGCAGTACTTC,CASSMGASPLYEQYF
NA,TRBV4-1,many,13,TRBJ2-7,TGCGCCAGCAGCCAAGCTCGAGACTACGAGCAGTACTTC,CASSQARDYEQYF
NA,TRBV12-3/TRBV12-4,few,16,TRBJ1-6,TGTGCCAGCAGTTTAGGGGGGCGCGGGTATAATTCACCCCTCCACTTT,CASSLGGRGYNSPLHF
NA,TRBV2,NA,13,TRBJ2-7,TGTGCCAGCGGGTCCCGAATTGGGTACGAGCAGTACTTC,CASGSRIGYEQYF
TRBD2,TRBV5-1,NA,14,TRBJ2-3,TGCGCCAGCAGCCGCGGGGGGAGCACAGATACGCAGTATTTT,CASSRGGSTDTQYF
TRBD1,TRBV2,NA,14,TRBJ1-2,TGTGCCAGCAGTGCCGGGACAGGCAGGGGGGGCTACACCTTC,CASSAGTGRGGYTF
NA,TRBV15,NA,13,TRBJ2-3,TGTGCCACCAGCAGGAGTTTGGCAGATACGCAGTATTTT,CATSRSLADTQYF
NA,TRBV5-1,many,17,TRBJ2-2,TGCGCCAGCAGCCCCACCACTAACCAGGGTTCGAACGGGGAGCTGTTTTTT,CASSPTTNQGSNGELFF
NA,TRBV29-1,many,14,TRBJ2-5,TGCAGCGTTGCAAGGGGGACGGCCCAAGAGACCCAGTACTTC,CSVARGTAQETQYF
NA,TRBV19,NA,14,TRBJ2-1,TGTGCCAGTAGTCGGGCGGTCTCCTACAATGAGCAGTTCTTC,CASSRAVSYNEQFF
NA,TRBV2,NA,12,TRBJ1-3,TGTGCCAGCGAATACTCTGGAAACACCATATATTTT,CASEYSGNTIYF
NA,TRBV7-9,many,12,TRBJ2-3,TGTGCCAGCAGTCAAAGCACAGATACGCAGTATTTT,CASSQSTDTQYF
TRBD2,TRBV7-8,many,15,TRBJ2-5,TGTGCCAGCAGCTTAGAAGCGGGGGGGGAAGAGACCCAGTACTTC,CASSLEAGGEETQYF
NA,TRBV12-3/TRBV12-4,many,16,TRBJ2-1,TGTGCCAGCAGTTTCCGTCAGGGGGGGTCCTACAATGAGCAGTTCTTC,CASSFRQGGSYNEQFF
TRBD2,TRBV19,few,13,TRBJ2-5,TGTGCCAGTAGTTCTCGGGAGGCGGAGACCCAGTACTTC,CASSSREAETQYF
TRBD1,TRBV5-4,NA,14,TRBJ1-2,TGTGCCAGCAGCTTGGACAGGGGCCCGTATGGCTACACCTTC,CASSLDRGPYGYTF
TRBD2,TRBV6-2/TRBV6-3,NA,13,TRBJ2-7,TGTGCCAGCAGAGATAGCGGGTCGTACGAGCAGTACTTC,CASRDSGSYEQYF
NA,TRBV18,few,13,TRBJ2-5,TGTGCCAGCTCACCAATGCCCCAAGAGACCCAGTACTTC,CASSPMPQETQYF
NA,TRBV7-6,many,14,TRBJ1-2,TGTGCCAGCAGCTTAGGGGAGGGGAACTATGGCTACACCTTC,CASSLGEGNYGYTF
NA,TRBV7-9,few,13,TRBJ1-1,TGTGCCAGCAGCGCCGCGGGGTACACTGAAGCTTTCTTT,CASSAAGYTEAFF
NA,TRBV12-3/TRBV12-4,few,12,TRBJ1-2,TGTGCCAGCAGTTGGGACCAGGGACGCTACACCTTC,CASSWDQGRYTF